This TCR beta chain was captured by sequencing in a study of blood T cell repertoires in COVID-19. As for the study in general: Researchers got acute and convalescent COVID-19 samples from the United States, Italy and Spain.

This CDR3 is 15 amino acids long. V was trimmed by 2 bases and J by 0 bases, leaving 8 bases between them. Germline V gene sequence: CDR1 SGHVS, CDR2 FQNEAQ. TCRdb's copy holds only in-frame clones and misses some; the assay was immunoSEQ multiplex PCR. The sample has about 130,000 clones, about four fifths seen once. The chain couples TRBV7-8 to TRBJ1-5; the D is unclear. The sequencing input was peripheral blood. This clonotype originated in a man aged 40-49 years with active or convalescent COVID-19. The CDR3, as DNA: TGTGCCAGCAGCTTAAGGAGGGTTAGCAATCAGCCCCAGCATTTT. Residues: CASSLRRVSNQPQHF.